This T cell receptor (beta chain) is from a study of shared clonotypes between healthy human individuals. As for the study in general: Aged 18 to 49, the donors were two women and a few men.

Profiled with immunoSEQ multiplex PCR; TCRdb holds only in-frame clones, not every one. The sample gives roughly 2.6 million clones, around nine tenths of which show up once; about 0.13% is in the top ten. The junction had 13 bases not matched to a gene; V was cut back by 2 bases and J by 4 bases. The CDR3 covers 18 residues. The germline V gene encodes CDR1 SGHTA and CDR2 FQGNSA. This clone was observed a single time. This sequence was found in a man younger than 35 in good health. Material for sequencing was naive CD4+ T cells sorted from blood. Described subset: CD45RA+ positively selected. The rearrangement links TRBV7-2 to TRBJ2-5; 10 bases map to TRBD2. The CDR3: CASSLFRIDLAGAETQYF. The DNA of the CDR3 is TGTGCCAGCAGCTTATTCCGTATAGATCTAGCGGGAGCAGAGACCCAGTACTTC.